This T cell receptor (beta chain) came from a study of shared clonotypes between healthy human individuals. This table comes from immunoSEQ multiplex PCR, and its TCRdb copy is limited to in-frame clones, with some not included. The sample includes 400,000 to 600,000 clones, roughly 79% seen only once; the top ten take around 12%. Donors comprised only Caucasian adults living in Nashville, Tennessee. The receptor comes from a middle-aged woman in good health. Some clones in this sample may be carry-over from other donors' samples. Sequencing input: PBMCs.

The CDR3 spells CASSFSGSEEKLFF. The CDR3 coding sequence is TGTGCCAGCAGTTTTTCGGGGAGTGAGGAAAAACTGTTTTTT. The chain has TRBV27 and TRBJ1-4; no reliable D call. Germline loops: CDR1 MNHEY, CDR2 SMNVEV (reference sequence). The CDR3 is 14 residues long. Trimming took off 3 bases at V and 8 bases at J, with 13 bases between the two ends.